This T cell receptor (beta chain) is from a study of T cell responses to AZD1222 COVID-19 vaccine. Points from the study as a whole: The study sampled repertoires only after the peak T cell response. Donors skewed white British and female; clonal diversity was possibly underestimated.

TCRdb keeps only in-frame clones here, not all; method: immunoSEQ multiplex PCR. This sample has about 150,000 clones; approximately 92% occur once, and the top ten carry roughly 2.3%. About this clone itself: The antigen remains undetermined.

The sequencing here drew on peripheral blood, taken on day 0 of AZD1222 vaccination. This clonotype originated in an adult in good health.

DNA for the CDR3: TGTGCCAGCAGTCAAGGGGGGAACACTGAAGCTTTCTTT. It yields the protein CASSQGGNTEAFF. The rearrangement links TRBV28 to TRBJ1-1; the D gene is possibly TRBD1 (6 bases). The V end lost 5 bases, the J end lost 1 base, and 8 bases lay between the germline ends. Germline V gives CDR1 MDHEN, CDR2 SYDVKM. The CDR3 runs to 13 residues.